Listed here are 11 T cell receptor beta chains from one sample, sequenced in a study of blood T cell repertoires in COVID-19. Method: immunoSEQ multiplex PCR; TCRdb's copy keeps in-frame clones and lacks some. This table has hundreds of thousands of clones, more than 70% appearing once. Input material: peripheral blood. All receptors come from a woman between 45 and 65 years old with acute or convalescent COVID-19.

The chain uses TRBV6-5 and TRBJ1-2, with D possibly being TRBD1 (6 bases). V was shortened by 7 bases and J by 3 bases, with 15 bases between the two germline ends. CDR1 and CDR2 from the germline V gene are MNHEY and SVGAGI. The CDR3 covers 14 residues. CDR3 coding DNA: TGTGCCAGCAAAGCGGGGGGCTACGACTATGGCTACACCTTC. It specifies CASKAGGYDYGYTF.

The CDR3 sequence is CATSARTESGSYEQYF. CDR3 DNA: TGTGCCACCAGTGCCCGGACGGAGTCAGGGTCCTACGAGCAGTACTTC. The gene calls are TRBV24-1 and TRBJ2-7; possibly TRBD1 for D (5 bases). V was shortened by 5 bases and J by 1 base, with 17 bases between the two germline ends. Germline loops: CDR1 KGHDR, CDR2 SFDVKD. The CDR3 has 16 residues.

The chain uses TRBV10-3 and TRBJ2-2, with TRBD1 matching 7 bases. The CDR3 is made up of 17 amino acids. The J segment lost 4 bases and the V segment lost 6 bases, leaving 14 bases of the junction unmatched. Germline CDR1 and CDR2: ENHRY and SYGVKD. The CDR3, as DNA: TGTGCCATCAGAGCCCAATTAACAGGGGCTGGCACCGGGGAGCTGTTTTTT. It translates to CAIRAQLTGAGTGELFF.

V usage is TRBV19 and J usage is TRBJ1-1; 7 nucleotides line up with TRBD1. Germline CDR1 reads LNHDA; CDR2 reads SQIVND (reference sequence). The CDR3 extends over 15 amino acids. V dropped 6 bases and J dropped 4; count of bases not matched to a gene: 11. The CDR3 region is CASSSGSQGSTEAFF. CDR3 bases: TGTGCCAGTAGCTCCGGCTCACAGGGGAGCACTGAAGCTTTCTTT. Full variable domain (missing parts from reference TRBV19 and TRBJ1-1): DGGITQSPKYLFRKEGQNVTLSCEQNLNHDAMYWYRQDPGQGLRLIYYSQIVNDFQKGDIAEGYSVSREKKESFPLTVTSAQKNPTAFYLCASSSGSQGSTEAFFGQGTRLTVV.

As for this clone: Its ends do not fully match the called genes, so a read error is possible. This rearrangement joins TRBV12-3 or TRBV12-4 to TRBJ2-7; D gene ambiguous. This CDR3 is 13 amino acids long. The CDR3 DNA reads TGTGCCAGCACTTTAGGCCGGTACTACGAGCAGTACTTC. The encoded protein is CASTLGRYYEQYF.

The V and J genes are TRBV19 and TRBJ1-1, with TRBD1 identical over 8 bases. The CDR3 sequence is 14 residues long. Germline CDR1 LNHDA, CDR2 SQIVND (reference sequence). With 4 bases clipped from V and 4 bases from J, the junction kept 5 bases outside the gene matches. The DNA for the CDR3 is TGTGCCAGTAGTAGTGACAGGGGAGCCACTGAAGCTTTCTTT. The encoded protein is CASSSDRGATEAFF. Full variable domain (outside the CDR3, taken from reference TRBV19 and TRBJ1-1): DGGITQSPKYLFRKEGQNVTLSCEQNLNHDAMYWYRQDPGQGLRLIYYSQIVNDFQKGDIAEGYSVSREKKESFPLTVTSAQKNPTAFYLCASSSDRGATEAFFGQGTRLTVV.

This chain links TRBV19 with TRBJ2-1, with a tentative D call TRBD2 (5 bases). The CDR3 has 13 residues. CDR1 and CDR2 from the germline V gene are LNHDA and SQIVND (reference sequence). V lost 6 bases to trimming and J lost 8 bases, with 14 bases between them. CDR3 amino acids: CASSGINGDEQFF. In DNA, the CDR3 is TGTGCCAGTAGCGGGATCAATGGGGATGAGCAGTTCTTC.

The chain links TRBV7-9 to TRBJ1-1; D gene uncertain. The CDR3 totals 15 residues. CDR1 and CDR2 from the germline V gene are SEHNR and FQNEAQ (reference sequence). Deletions cut 2 bases from V and 8 bases from J, with 18 bases between. CDR3 sequence (DNA): TGTGCCAGCAGCTTAATTACGGGGTTCGAAGGGGAAGCTTTCTTT. It is translated as CASSLITGFEGEAFF.

The chain uses TRBV25-1 and TRBJ1-2; 8 bases agree with TRBD1. CDR1 is MGHDK and CDR2 is SYGVNS in the germline V gene. This CDR3 is 15 amino acids long. V shed 2 bases and J 7 bases; nucleotides not matched to a gene: 9. This CDR3 is CASSERGQAAGGYTF. The CDR3 region has the DNA TGTGCCAGCAGTGAACGGGGACAGGCAGCGGGTGGCTACACCTTC.

The chain links TRBV7-8 to TRBJ2-2; D perhaps matches TRBD1 (6 bases). The CDR3 loop spans 14 amino acids. The germline V and J ends were trimmed by 6 bases and 1 base, with 9 bases remaining between them. Germline CDR1 is SGHVS and CDR2 is FQNEAQ. The CDR3 here is CASRPDRNTGELFF. The CDR3 DNA reads TGTGCCAGCAGGCCGGACAGGAACACCGGGGAGCTGTTTTTT.

The V call is TRBV30, the J call TRBJ1-1; 8 nucleotides align to TRBD1. The CDR3 has 15 residues. Germline CDR1 reads GTSNPN; CDR2 reads SVGIG (reference sequence). V lost 3 bases, J lost 4 bases, and 10 bases stayed unmatched. CDR3 region: CAWSQTGTGGTEAFF. The CDR3 DNA reads as TGTGCCTGGAGCCAAACCGGGACAGGAGGCACTGAAGCTTTCTTT.